This section outlines one T cell receptor (beta chain) sequence together with its context. Cohort placement rested on clinical history that participants reported themselves. Two negative PCRs, clearance, or symptom resolution were required of recovered Cohort 3 donors. This sample is drawn from a study of blood T cell repertoires in COVID-19. Study background: Samples of COVID-19 (acute and convalescent) were obtained from the United States, Italy and Spain. T cells, B-cell-depleted T cells, or PBMCs provided the cDNA or gDNA that served as material.

Method: immunoSEQ multiplex PCR; TCRdb's copy keeps in-frame clones and lacks some. The repertoire consists of some 160,000 clones, with around nine tenths occurring once and the leading ten covering 6.6%. CDR3 length equals 16 residues. Losses at the gene ends were 3 bases for V and 2 bases for J; bases not matched to a gene: 7. Germline V gives CDR1 MNHEY, CDR2 SMNVEV (reference sequence). The chain combines TRBV27 with TRBJ2-3; TRBD2 matches 8 bases. Input material: PBMCs or T cells enriched from blood (not recorded which). The TCR sequence derives from a woman aged 45-65 years who had recovered from COVID-19. CDR3 sequence: CASSFLQRGPTDTQYF. The CDR3 DNA follows: TGTGCCAGCAGTTTCTTGCAGCGGGGGCCCACAGATACGCAGTATTTT.